This paragraph reports one TCR beta chain. The data derive from a study of T-cell reconstitution after alpha-beta-depleted transplantation in children. This CDR3 is built from 14 residues. The germline gives CDR1 LNHNV, CDR2 YYDKDF (reference sequence). V was pared by 0 bases and J by 8 bases, with 13 bases between. Preparation of the TCRbeta library used unique molecular identifiers. TCRdb independently ran MiXCR on the PCR reads; one entry per CDR3 protein. The sample shows some 640,000 distinct CDR3 sequences, around 16% of them seen only once. This clonotype originated in a human donor who donated a stem cell graft to a child with acute myeloid leukemia. The V and J genes are TRBV15 and TRBJ1-2, with D perhaps TRBD1 (5 bases). The sequencing here drew on PBMCs from the stem cell graft donor, taken from the stem cell graft. The chain's CDR3 is CATSRERTLGGYTF. The CDR3 nucleotides are TGTGCCACCAGCAGAGAGAGGACATTGGGAGGCTACACCTTC.